The following is a T cell receptor beta chain sequence with its context. Its antigen is currently unknown. PCR used 60 Vbeta primers and 13 Jbeta primers. The repertoire was sequenced with immunoSEQ multiplex PCR; TCRdb's copy has only in-frame clones and lacks some. This table holds approximately 180,000 clones, over 60% found once. This entry is derived from a study of cytomegalovirus exposure and HLA in healthy donors. Overall study context: An analysis done earlier identified approximately 120 million unique TCR beta sequences from about 179 million T cells. From donors who were HLA-typed, an early data release held approximately 91 million unique TCRs.

Findings of the study overall: Earlier results showed most TCR beta V segments being productive about 90% or about 30% of the time. With further analysis later on, most CMV-associated TCR beta chains appeared HLA-restricted.

The source of this sequence is a woman aged 40 to 50 in good health and CMV-seronegative. Sequenced: PBMCs.

CDR3 sequence: CASSGGGGGTGELFF. The CDR3 DNA sequence: TGTGCCAGTAGTGGGGGAGGAGGTGGCACCGGGGAGCTGTTTTTT. This chain connects TRBV19 to TRBJ2-2; maybe TRBD2 (6 bases). CDR1 is LNHDA, CDR2 SQIVND, per germline (reference sequence). The CDR3 consists of 15 residues. V dropped 5 bases and J dropped 4 bases, with 14 bases sitting between them.